This is a list of T cell receptor beta chains from one sample in a study of radiation and T cells in renal cell carcinoma. The protocol was immunoSEQ multiplex PCR, while the TCRdb copy is restricted to in-frame clones and leaves out a portion. The table lists around 94,000 clones, about 85% of them singletons. The sample in question was blood, obtained from a patient whose treatment included radiotherapy and nephrectomy. The receptors were sampled from a man aged 50 or older with renal cell carcinoma. CDR3s include the opening cysteine and the closing phenylalanine or tryptophan. A D gene is named only where the DNA matches it firmly. Some rows mark clone size as missing; the rest say once, few, many or name a class of expanded clone.

len	d_gene	v_gene	j_gene	abundance	CDR3aa	CDR3nt
14	NA	TRBV9	TRBJ2-7	NA	CASSVSVSSYEQYF	TGTGCCAGCAGCGTATCTGTAAGCTCCTACGAGCAGTACTTC
13	NA	TRBV28	TRBJ2-1	NA	CASSLGRYNEQFF	TGTGCCAGCAGTTTAGGCCGATACAATGAGCAGTTCTTC
13	NA	TRBV10-2	TRBJ2-7	NA	CASSEAGSYEQYF	TGCGCCAGCAGTGAGGCCGGGTCCTACGAGCAGTACTTC
16	NA	TRBV4-1	TRBJ1-3	once	CASSLGHYLSGNTIYF	TGCGCCAGCAGCCTTGGACATTACCTCTCTGGAAACACCATATATTTT
13	TRBD1	TRBV11-2	TRBJ1-2	NA	CASSSDRGGGYTF	TGTGCCAGCAGCTCCGACAGGGGCGGTGGCTACACCTTC
17	TRBD2	TRBV30	TRBJ2-3	NA	CAWRPRTGTSGTDTQYF	TGTGCCTGGAGGCCTCGCACCGGGACTAGCGGCACAGATACGCAGTATTTT
15	NA	TRBV7-3	TRBJ2-4	NA	CASSLYGGPENIQYF	TGTGCCAGCAGCTTATATGGCGGACCAGAAAACATTCAGTACTTC
17	NA	TRBV19	TRBJ2-7	NA	CASSMAWDSTTSYEQYF	TGTGCCAGTAGTATGGCCTGGGACTCCACAACTTCCTACGAGCAGTACTTC
19	NA	TRBV5-6	TRBJ2-3	NA	CASSASGIRTNEPTDTQYF	TGTGCCAGCAGCGCATCCGGGATCCGAACAAACGAGCCCACAGATACGCAGTATTTT
15	TRBD2	TRBV5-1	TRBJ2-5	NA	CASSGSGGRGETQYF	TGCGCCAGCAGCGGTAGCGGGGGCCGGGGAGAGACCCAGTACTTC
11	NA	TRBV20-1	TRBJ2-3	NA	CSAPHTDTQYF	TGCAGTGCCCCGCACACAGATACGCAGTATTTT
15	TRBD2	TRBV7-2	TRBJ2-2	NA	CASSRRLAGTGELFF	TGTGCCAGCAGCCGCAGACTAGCGGGGACCGGGGAGCTGTTTTTT
14	NA	TRBV2	TRBJ1-2	NA	CASSEAAGFYGYTF	TGTGCCAGCAGTGAAGCGGCCGGGTTCTATGGCTACACCTTC
13	NA	TRBV5-4	TRBJ2-5	NA	CASSFNGGETQYF	TGTGCCAGCAGCTTTAATGGTGGGGAGACCCAGTACTTC
12	NA	TRBV10-2	TRBJ2-7	NA	CASGDKYYEQYF	TGCGCCAGCGGGGACAAGTACTACGAGCAGTACTTC
14	NA	TRBV5-1	TRBJ1-1	NA	CASSPRTANTEAFF	TGCGCCAGCAGCCCCCGGACGGCGAACACTGAAGCTTTCTTT
13	NA	TRBV30	TRBJ1-1	NA	CAWRLAGIKGAFF	TGTGCCTGGAGGTTAGCGGGAATAAAAGGGGCTTTCTTT
16	NA	TRBV11-2	TRBJ2-2	once	CASSVSQGLSAGELFF	TGTGCCAGCAGTGTTAGCCAGGGGCTATCGGCCGGGGAGCTGTTTTTT
15	TRBD2	TRBV2	TRBJ2-7	NA	CASRTPGLGLYEQYF	TGTGCCAGTCGAACGCCGGGACTAGGCCTCTACGAGCAGTACTTC
15	TRBD2	TRBV7-9	TRBJ2-3	once	CASSRTSGSTDTQYF	TGTGCCAGCAGCCGTACTAGCGGAAGCACAGATACGCAGTATTTT
15	NA	TRBV29-1	TRBJ2-7	NA	CSVEETAGRASEQYF	TGCAGCGTTGAAGAGACGGCGGGAAGAGCCTCCGAGCAGTACTTC
15	NA	TRBV27	TRBJ2-1	NA	CASSPGRFSYNEQFF	TGTGCCAGCAGTCCGGGACGGTTCTCCTACAATGAGCAGTTCTTC
17	NA	TRBV6-1	TRBJ2-1	NA	CASSAPTSRSSYNEQFF	TGTGCCAGCAGTGCGCCTACTAGCCGAAGCTCCTACAATGAGCAGTTCTTC
13	TRBD1	TRBV6-5	TRBJ2-7	NA	CASSYRDSYEQYF	TGTGCCAGCAGTTACCGGGACAGCTACGAGCAGTACTTC
17	NA	TRBV7-2	TRBJ1-2	NA	CASSLYPGVGSKAGYTF	TGTGCCAGCAGCTTATACCCCGGGGTGGGGTCAAAGGCTGGCTACACCTTC
13	NA	TRBV6-5	TRBJ1-2	NA	CASREVYRGGYTF	TGTGCCAGCAGGGAGGTTTACCGGGGCGGCTACACCTTC
14	NA	TRBV19	TRBJ1-4	NA	CASSSSGSGEKLFF	TGTGCCAGTAGTTCCTCAGGGTCCGGCGAAAAACTGTTTTTT
14	NA	TRBV6-6	TRBJ1-5	NA	CASSGDGPGQPQHF	TGTGCCAGCAGCGGGGACGGGCCGGGGCAGCCCCAGCATTTT
13	NA	TRBV4-1	TRBJ2-2	NA	CASSQENTGELFF	TGCGCCAGCAGCCAAGAGAACACCGGGGAGCTGTTTTTT
13	NA	TRBV19	TRBJ1-5	NA	CASSTGRAQPQHF	TGTGCCAGTAGTACAGGGAGGGCTCAGCCCCAGCATTTT
16	NA	TRBV9	TRBJ1-2	NA	CASSRGSDGRYYGYTF	TGTGCCAGCAGCAGGGGTTCAGACGGAAGGTACTATGGCTACACCTTC
16	TRBD1	TRBV4-2	TRBJ2-1	NA	CASSQVQGASQGEQFF	TGTGCCAGCAGCCAAGTTCAGGGGGCGTCACAGGGTGAGCAGTTCTTC
17	NA	TRBV4-1	TRBJ2-2	NA	CASRRGGATGNTGELFF	TGCGCCAGCAGGCGGGGCGGAGCAACCGGAAACACCGGGGAGCTGTTTTTT
13	NA	TRBV2	TRBJ1-4	few	CASRVTGLEKLFF	TGTGCCAGCAGAGTGACAGGTTTGGAAAAACTGTTTTTT
14	TRBD1	TRBV28	TRBJ2-5	NA	CASSQQGYQETQYF	TGTGCCAGCAGTCAACAGGGGTACCAAGAGACCCAGTACTTC
14	TRBD1	TRBV10-3	TRBJ2-7	NA	CAISGGQGTHEQYF	TGTGCCATCAGTGGAGGACAGGGAACCCACGAGCAGTACTTC
13	NA	TRBV5-6	TRBJ2-1	NA	CASSLELTYEQFF	TGTGCCAGCAGCTTGGAGCTTACGTATGAGCAGTTCTTC